This T cell receptor beta chain was profiled in a study of blood T cell repertoires in COVID-19. Study context: PBMCs, B-cell-depleted T cells, or T cells provided the cDNA or gDNA that made up the material.

Recruitment covered 20 to 25 US areas and drew participants whose ages spanned about 18 to 90 years. This clone was seen just once. Per the original methods: Amplified reference gene primers provided the basis for estimating nucleated cell counts. Data came from immunoSEQ multiplex PCR; TCRdb stores just in-frame clones and leaves some out. The DNA was the basis for D and trimming; V, J and clone size are from that table. The table lists roughly 150,000 clones, 82% of them singletons. Germline values: CDR1 SGHTA, CDR2 FQGNSA. V shed 0 bases and J shed 0 bases, with 9 bases lying between them. The CDR3 extends over 16 amino acids.

The sample comprised PBMCs or T cells enriched from blood (not recorded which). The sequence derives from a man aged 55-75 years who had recovered from COVID-19. This chain links TRBV7-2 with TRBJ2-1; tentative D call: TRBD2 (6 bases). The CDR3 coding sequence is TGTGCCAGCAGCTTAGCGCACGGGGGCTCCTACAATGAGCAGTTCTTC. Translation: CASSLAHGGSYNEQFF.